This record covers a single TCR beta chain. Antigen unknown. This CDR3 spans 13 amino acids. V lost 7 bases and J 4 bases, leaving 8 bases between the germline ends. CDR1 and CDR2 from the germline V gene are MNHNY and SVGAGI (reference sequence). In the PCR, 60 Vbeta and 13 Jbeta primers were used. Sequenced by immunoSEQ multiplex PCR; TCRdb stores in-frame clones only, minus some. The table includes about 180,000 clones, around 80% detected once. The data were obtained in a study of cytomegalovirus exposure and HLA in healthy donors. Study overall: Drawn from HLA-typed donors, tens of millions of unique TCRs were held in an early data release.

Study outcomes and limitations: Prior analysis indicated that the majority of TCR beta V segments exhibited productivity approximately 87% or approximately 30% of the time. As a later analysis showed, a missense DCLRE1C variant was linked to trimming of TCR beta V- and J-genes. An analysis that was carried out later associated approximately 17,000 TCR beta sequences with HLA alleles at 0.05 false discovery rate.

This TCR derives from a man in his forties in good health and CMV-seronegative. Sequenced material: PBMCs. The chain joins TRBV6-6 to TRBJ2-6, with D uncertain. CDR3 amino acids: CASILSGANVLTF. In nucleotides, the CDR3 is TGTGCCAGCATTCTTTCCGGGGCCAACGTCCTGACTTTC.